This TCR beta chain was identified in a study of blood T cell repertoires in COVID-19. Germline CDR1 is KGHDR and CDR2 is SFDVKD. With 5 bases clipped from V and 7 bases from J, the junction kept 9 bases outside the gene matches. CDR3 size: 15 residues. Everyone who took part was 18 to 89 years old, and they came from fewer than 25 US areas. Profiling relied on immunoSEQ multiplex PCR, and the TCRdb table lists in-frame clones only, not all of them. The sample shows about 400,000 clones, roughly 90% of them seen only once. Sequenced material: PBMCs or T cells enriched from blood (not recorded which). The chain is built from TRBV24-1 and TRBJ1-4, with TRBD1 matching 7 bases. This clonotype was sampled from a woman aged 25 to 39 with acute COVID-19. This chain's CDR3 is CATSAADRYGEKLFF. The CDR3 DNA is TGTGCCACCAGTGCCGCGGACAGGTATGGTGAAAAACTGTTTTTT.